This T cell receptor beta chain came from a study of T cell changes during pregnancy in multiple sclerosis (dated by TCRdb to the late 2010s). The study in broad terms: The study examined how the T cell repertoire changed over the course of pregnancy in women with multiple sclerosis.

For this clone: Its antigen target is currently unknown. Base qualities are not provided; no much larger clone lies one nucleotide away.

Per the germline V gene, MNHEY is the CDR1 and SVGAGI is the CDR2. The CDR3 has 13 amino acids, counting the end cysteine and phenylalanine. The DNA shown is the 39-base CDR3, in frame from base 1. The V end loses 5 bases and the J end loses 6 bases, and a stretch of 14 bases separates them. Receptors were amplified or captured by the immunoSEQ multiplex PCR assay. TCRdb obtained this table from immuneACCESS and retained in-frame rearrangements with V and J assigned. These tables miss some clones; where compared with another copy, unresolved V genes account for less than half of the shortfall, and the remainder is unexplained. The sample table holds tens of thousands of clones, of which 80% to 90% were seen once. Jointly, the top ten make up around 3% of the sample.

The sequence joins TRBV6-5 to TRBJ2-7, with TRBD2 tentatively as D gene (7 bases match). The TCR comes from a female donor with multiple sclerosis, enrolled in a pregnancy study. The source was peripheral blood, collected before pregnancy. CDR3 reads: CASSARAGAEQYF. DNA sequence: TGTGCCAGCAGTGCCCGGGCGGGGGCCGAGCAGTACTTC.